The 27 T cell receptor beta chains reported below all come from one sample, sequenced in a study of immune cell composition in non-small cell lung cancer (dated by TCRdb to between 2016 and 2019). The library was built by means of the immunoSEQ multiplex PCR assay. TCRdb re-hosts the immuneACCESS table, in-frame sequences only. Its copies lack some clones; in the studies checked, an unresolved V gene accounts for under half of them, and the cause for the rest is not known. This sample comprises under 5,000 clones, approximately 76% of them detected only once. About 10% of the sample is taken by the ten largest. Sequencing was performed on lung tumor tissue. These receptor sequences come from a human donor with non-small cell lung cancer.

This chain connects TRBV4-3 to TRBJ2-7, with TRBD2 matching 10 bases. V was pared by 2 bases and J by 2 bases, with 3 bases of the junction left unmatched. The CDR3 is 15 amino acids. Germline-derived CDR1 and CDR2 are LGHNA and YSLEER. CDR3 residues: CASSQLLAGAYEQYF. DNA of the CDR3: TGCGCCAGCAGCCAACTTCTAGCGGGGGCCTACGAGCAGTACTTC.

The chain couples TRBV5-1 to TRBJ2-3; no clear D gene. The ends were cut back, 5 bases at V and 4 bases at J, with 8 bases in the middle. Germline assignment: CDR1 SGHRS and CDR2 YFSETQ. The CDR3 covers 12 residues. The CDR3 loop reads CASSYMSDTQYF. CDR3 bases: TGCGCCAGCAGTTACATGTCAGATACGCAGTATTTT.

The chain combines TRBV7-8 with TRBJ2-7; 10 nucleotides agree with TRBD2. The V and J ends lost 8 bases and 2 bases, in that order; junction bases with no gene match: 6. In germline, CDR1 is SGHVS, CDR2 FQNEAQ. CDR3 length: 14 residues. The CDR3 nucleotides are TGTGCCAGCGGTGAGCGGGAGGGAACCTACGAGCAGTACTTC. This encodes CASGEREGTYEQYF.

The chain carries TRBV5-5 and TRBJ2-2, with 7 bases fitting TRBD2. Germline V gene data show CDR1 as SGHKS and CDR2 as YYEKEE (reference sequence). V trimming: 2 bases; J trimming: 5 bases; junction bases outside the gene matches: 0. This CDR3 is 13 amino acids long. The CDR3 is CASSFGGTGELFF. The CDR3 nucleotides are TGTGCCAGCAGCTTCGGGGGGACCGGGGAGCTGTTTTTT.

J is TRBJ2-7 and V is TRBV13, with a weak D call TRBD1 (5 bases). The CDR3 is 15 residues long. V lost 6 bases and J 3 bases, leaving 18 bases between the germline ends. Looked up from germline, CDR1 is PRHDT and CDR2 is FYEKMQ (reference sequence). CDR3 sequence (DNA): TGTGCCAGCAGTGAAAGCCAGGGTATTGGCTACGAGCAGTACTTC. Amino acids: CASSESQGIGYEQYF. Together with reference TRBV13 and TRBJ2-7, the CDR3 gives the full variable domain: AAGVIQSPRHLIKEKRETATLKCYPIPRHDTVYWYQQGPGQDPQFLISFYEKMQSDKGSIPDRFSAQQFSDYHSELNMSSLELGDSALYFCASSESQGIGYEQYFGPGTRLTVT.

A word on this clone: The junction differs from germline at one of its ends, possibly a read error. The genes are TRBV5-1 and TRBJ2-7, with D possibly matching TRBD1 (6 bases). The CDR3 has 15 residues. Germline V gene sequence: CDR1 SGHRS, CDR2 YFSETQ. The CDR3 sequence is CANSLTGGDSYEQYF. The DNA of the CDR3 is TGCGCCAACAGCTTGACAGGCGGCGATTCCTACGAGCAGTACTTC.

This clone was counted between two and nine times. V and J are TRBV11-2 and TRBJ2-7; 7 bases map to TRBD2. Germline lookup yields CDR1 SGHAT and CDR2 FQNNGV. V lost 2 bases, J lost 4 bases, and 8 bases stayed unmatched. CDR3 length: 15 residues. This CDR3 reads CASSLRAGETYEQYF. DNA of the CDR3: TGTGCCAGCAGCTTAAGGGCGGGGGAGACTTACGAGCAGTACTTC.

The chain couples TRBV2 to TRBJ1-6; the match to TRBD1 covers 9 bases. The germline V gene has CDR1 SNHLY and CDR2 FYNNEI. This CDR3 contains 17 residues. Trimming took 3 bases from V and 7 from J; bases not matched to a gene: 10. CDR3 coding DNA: TGTGCCAGCAGTGATGAAGGGACAGGGAGAGGCAATTCACCCCTCCACTTT. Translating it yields CASSDEGTGRGNSPLHF. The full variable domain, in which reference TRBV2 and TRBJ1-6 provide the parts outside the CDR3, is EPEVTQTPSHQVTQMGQEVILRCVPISNHLYFYWYRQILGQKVEFLVSFYNNEISEKSEIFDDQFSVERPDGSNFTLKIRSTKLEDSAMYFCASSDEGTGRGNSPLHFGNGTRLTVT.

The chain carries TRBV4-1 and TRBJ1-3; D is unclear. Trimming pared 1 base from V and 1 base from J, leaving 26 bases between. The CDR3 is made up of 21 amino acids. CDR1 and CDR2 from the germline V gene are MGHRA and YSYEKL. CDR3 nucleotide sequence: TGCGCCAGCAGCCAAGTAGGAGGGCAGGACTTTTTTGTTCGTTCTGGAAACACCATATATTTT. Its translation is CASSQVGGQDFFVRSGNTIYF.

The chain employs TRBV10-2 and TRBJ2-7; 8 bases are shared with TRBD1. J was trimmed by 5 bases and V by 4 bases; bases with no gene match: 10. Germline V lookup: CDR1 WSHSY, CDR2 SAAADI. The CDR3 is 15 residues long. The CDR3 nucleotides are TGCGCCAGCAGTGTCGGACAGGGCAATGGCAACGAGCAGTACTTC. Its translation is CASSVGQGNGNEQYF.

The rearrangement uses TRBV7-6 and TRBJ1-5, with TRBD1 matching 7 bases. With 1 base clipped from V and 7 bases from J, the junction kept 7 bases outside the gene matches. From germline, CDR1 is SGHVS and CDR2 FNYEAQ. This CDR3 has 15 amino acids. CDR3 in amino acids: CASSLVEGAGQPQHF. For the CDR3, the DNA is TGTGCCAGCAGCTTAGTGGAGGGGGCAGGGCAGCCCCAGCATTTT.

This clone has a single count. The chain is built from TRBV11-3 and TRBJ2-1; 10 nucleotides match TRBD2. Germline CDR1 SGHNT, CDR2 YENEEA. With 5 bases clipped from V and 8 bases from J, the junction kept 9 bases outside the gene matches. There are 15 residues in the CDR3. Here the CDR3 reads CASSPQSGGAYEQFF. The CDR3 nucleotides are TGTGCCAGCAGCCCTCAGAGCGGGGGGGCTTATGAGCAGTTCTTC.

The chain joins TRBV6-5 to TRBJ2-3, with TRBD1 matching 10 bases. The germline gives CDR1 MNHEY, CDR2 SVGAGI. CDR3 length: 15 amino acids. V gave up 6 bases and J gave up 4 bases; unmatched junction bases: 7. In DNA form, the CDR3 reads TGTGCCAGCAGGACGGGACAGGGGATTTCAGATACGCAGTATTTT. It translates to CASRTGQGISDTQYF.

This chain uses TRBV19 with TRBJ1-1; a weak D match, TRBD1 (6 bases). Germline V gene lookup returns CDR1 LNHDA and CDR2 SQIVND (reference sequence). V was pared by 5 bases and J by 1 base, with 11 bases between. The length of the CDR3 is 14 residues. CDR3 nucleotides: TGTGCCAGTAGTCGGGACATGCCGAACACTGAAGCTTTCTTT. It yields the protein CASSRDMPNTEAFF.

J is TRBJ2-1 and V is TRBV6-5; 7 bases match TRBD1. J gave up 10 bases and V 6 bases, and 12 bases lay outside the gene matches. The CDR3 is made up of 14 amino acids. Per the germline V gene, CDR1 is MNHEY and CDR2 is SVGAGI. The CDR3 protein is CASRTAARGPEQFF. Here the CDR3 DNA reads TGTGCCAGCAGAACCGCGGCGAGGGGGCCGGAGCAGTTCTTC.

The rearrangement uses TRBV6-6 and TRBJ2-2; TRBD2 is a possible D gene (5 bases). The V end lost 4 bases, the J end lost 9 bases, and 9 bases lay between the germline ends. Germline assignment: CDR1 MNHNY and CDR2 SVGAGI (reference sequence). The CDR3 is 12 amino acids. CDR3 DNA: TGTGCCAGCAGTTTGCTAGCCCGGGAGCTGTTTTTT. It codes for CASSLLARELFF.

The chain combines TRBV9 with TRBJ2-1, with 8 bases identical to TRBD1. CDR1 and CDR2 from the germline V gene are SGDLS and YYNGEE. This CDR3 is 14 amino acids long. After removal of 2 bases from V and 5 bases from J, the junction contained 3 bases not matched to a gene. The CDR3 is CASSVAGGHNEQFF. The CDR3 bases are TGTGCCAGCAGCGTGGCAGGGGGCCACAATGAGCAGTTCTTC.

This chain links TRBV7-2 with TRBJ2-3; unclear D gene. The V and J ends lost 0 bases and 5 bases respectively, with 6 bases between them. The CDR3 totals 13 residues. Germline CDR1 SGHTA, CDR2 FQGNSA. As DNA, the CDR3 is TGTGCCAGCAGCTTAGCCACAAGAGATACGCAGTATTTT. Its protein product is CASSLATRDTQYF.

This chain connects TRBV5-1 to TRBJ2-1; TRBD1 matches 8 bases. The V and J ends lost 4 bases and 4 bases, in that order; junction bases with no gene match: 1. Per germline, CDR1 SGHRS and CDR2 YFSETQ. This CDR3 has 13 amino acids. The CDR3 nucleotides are TGCGCCAGCAGCCGGGACAGGTACAATGAGCAGTTCTTC. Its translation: CASSRDRYNEQFF.

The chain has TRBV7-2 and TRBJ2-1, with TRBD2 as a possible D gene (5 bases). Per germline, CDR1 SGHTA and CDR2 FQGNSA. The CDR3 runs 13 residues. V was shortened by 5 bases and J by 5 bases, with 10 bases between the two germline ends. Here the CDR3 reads CASSMDFHNEQFF. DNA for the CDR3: TGTGCCAGCAGCATGGACTTCCACAATGAGCAGTTCTTC.

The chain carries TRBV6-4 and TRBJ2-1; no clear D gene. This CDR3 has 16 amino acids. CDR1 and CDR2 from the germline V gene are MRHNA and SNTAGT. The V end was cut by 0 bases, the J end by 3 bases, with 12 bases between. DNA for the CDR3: TGTGCCAGCAGTGACTCGACGACGAACTACTACAATGAGCAGTTCTTC. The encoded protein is CASSDSTTNYYNEQFF.

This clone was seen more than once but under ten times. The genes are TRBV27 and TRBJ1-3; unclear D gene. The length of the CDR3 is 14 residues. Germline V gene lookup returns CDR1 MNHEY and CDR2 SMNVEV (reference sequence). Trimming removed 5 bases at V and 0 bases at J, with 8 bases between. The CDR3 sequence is CASSRDNSGNTIYF. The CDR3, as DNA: TGTGCCAGCAGTAGAGACAACTCTGGAAACACCATATATTTT.

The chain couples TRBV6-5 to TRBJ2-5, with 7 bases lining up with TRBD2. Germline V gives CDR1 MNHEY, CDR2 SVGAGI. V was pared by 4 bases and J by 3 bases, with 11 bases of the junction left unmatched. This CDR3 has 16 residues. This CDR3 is CASSLPKGRGEETQYF. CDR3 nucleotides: TGTGCCAGCAGTTTGCCCAAGGGGAGGGGTGAAGAGACCCAGTACTTC.

This CDR3 is CASTATGNQPQHF. CDR3 bases: TGTGCCAGCACCGCGACAGGGAATCAGCCCCAGCATTTT. The rearrangement uses TRBV6-1 and TRBJ1-5; 7 positions match TRBD1. CDR3 length: 13 amino acids. Germline assignment: CDR1 MNHNS and CDR2 SASEGT. V shed 7 bases, J shed 4 bases, and the junction held 4 bases outside the gene matches.

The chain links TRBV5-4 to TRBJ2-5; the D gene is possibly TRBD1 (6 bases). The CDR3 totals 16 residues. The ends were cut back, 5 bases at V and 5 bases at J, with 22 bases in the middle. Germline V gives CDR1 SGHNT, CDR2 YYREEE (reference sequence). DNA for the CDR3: TGTGCCAGCAGATATGCCGGGACGCAGGGGATGGAGACCCAGTACTTC. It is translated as CASRYAGTQGMETQYF.

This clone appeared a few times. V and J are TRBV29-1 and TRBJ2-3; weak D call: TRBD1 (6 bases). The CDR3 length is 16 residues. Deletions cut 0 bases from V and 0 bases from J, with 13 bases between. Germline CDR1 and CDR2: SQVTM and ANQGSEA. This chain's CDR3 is CSVEDWQGPSTDTQYF. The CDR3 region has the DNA TGCAGCGTTGAAGACTGGCAGGGGCCGAGCACAGATACGCAGTATTTT.

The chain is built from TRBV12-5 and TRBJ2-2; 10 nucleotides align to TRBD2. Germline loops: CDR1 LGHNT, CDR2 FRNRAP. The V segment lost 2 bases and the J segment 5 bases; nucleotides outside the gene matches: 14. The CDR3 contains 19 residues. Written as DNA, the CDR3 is TGTGCTAGTGGTTTGATGGCTAGCGGGAGTTTTGTCGAAACCGGGGAGCTGTTTTTT. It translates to CASGLMASGSFVETGELFF. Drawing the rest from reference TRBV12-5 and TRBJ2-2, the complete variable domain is DARVTQTPRHKVTEMGQEVTMRCQPILGHNTVFWYRQTMMQGLELLAYFRNRAPLDDSGMPKDRFSAEMPDATLATLKIQPSEPRDSAVYFCASGLMASGSFVETGELFFGEGSRLTVL.